The rows below give T cell receptor beta chains drawn from one sample of a study of T cell repertoires in cytomegalovirus infection. For these TCRs, the target antigens are not known. TCRdb independently ran MiXCR on the reads; one entry per CDR3 protein. The data contain under 450,000 distinct CDR3 sequences, about 35% of them singletons. Material: cultured PBMCs, obtained from culture after CMV antigen stimulation. Every receptor here comes from a human donor in good health (CMV status not recorded). Some clones in this sample may be carry-over from other donors' samples. CDR3s include the opening cysteine and the closing phenylalanine or tryptophan. D genes are given only for firm matches. Size tells how often a clone was seen (once, few, many) or the class of an expanded clone, and some rows leave it out.

>TRBV11-2|many|TRBD1|TRBJ1-1
CASSPTGGGTEAFF
TGTGCCAGCAGCCCGACAGGGGGGGGGACTGAAGCTTTCTTT
>TRBV18|few|.|TRBJ2-4
CASSSKGRENIQYF
TGTGCCAGCTCATCCAAAGGACGGGAAAACATTCAGTACTTC
>TRBV19|.|.|TRBJ1-2
CASTSQIGTLYGYTF
TGTGCCAGTACCTCTCAGATAGGGACTCTTTATGGCTACACCTTC
>TRBV18|.|TRBD1|TRBJ1-2
CASSPQTGESDYGYTF
TGTGCCAGCTCACCACAGACAGGGGAGTCGGACTATGGCTACACCTTC
>TRBV28|few|TRBD2|TRBJ2-1
CASSLLAGGPYNEQFF
TGTGCCAGCAGTCTACTAGCGGGAGGTCCCTACAATGAGCAGTTCTTC
>TRBV7-2|.|.|TRBJ1-2
CASSPGAGSNYGYTF
TGTGCCAGCAGCCCCGGGGCGGGATCTAACTATGGCTACACCTTC
>TRBV29-1|.|.|TRBJ2-1
CSARGASYNEQFF
TGCAGCGCCAGGGGGGCCTCCTACAATGAGCAGTTCTTC
>TRBV7-9|few|TRBD2|TRBJ2-5
CASTTSGGRETQYF
TGTGCCAGCACAACTAGCGGAGGAAGGGAGACCCAGTACTTC
>TRBV7-2|.|TRBD2|TRBJ2-5
CASSLIAGVQETQYF
TGTGCCAGCAGCTTAATAGCGGGAGTTCAAGAGACCCAGTACTTC
>TRBV7-2|few|TRBD1|TRBJ1-6
CASSPNTGVNSPLHF
TGTGCCAGCAGCCCTAACACAGGGGTGAATTCACCCCTCCACTTT
>TRBV4-1|.|.|TRBJ1-4
CASSLPGSTNEKLFF
TGCGCCAGCAGCCTCCCGGGTTCAACTAATGAAAAACTGTTTTTT
>TRBV28|.|.|TRBJ2-5
CASSTETQYF
TGTGCCAGCAGCACGGAGACCCAGTACTTC
>TRBV6-2/TRBV6-3|.|.|TRBJ1-1
CASRQTAEAFF
TGTGCCAGCAGACAGACCGCGGAAGCTTTCTTT
>TRBV7-2|.|TRBD2|TRBJ2-3
CASSQDRTSGRRQYF
TGTGCCAGCAGCCAAGATCGGACTAGCGGGAGAAGGCAGTATTTT
>TRBV11-3|.|.|TRBJ2-1
CASSPRPADEQFF
TGTGCCAGCAGCCCCAGACCGGCCGATGAGCAGTTCTTC
>TRBV28|.|.|TRBJ2-3
CASSLSRGRTDTQYF
TGTGCCAGCAGTTTATCGCGCGGACGCACAGATACGCAGTATTTT
>TRBV7-8|.|.|TRBJ2-5
CASSSYYFSGETQYF
TGTGCCAGCAGCTCGTACTACTTTAGCGGAGAGACCCAGTACTTC
>TRBV7-2|.|TRBD2|TRBJ2-1
CASAAGARDEQFF
TGTGCCAGTGCAGCGGGAGCACGGGATGAGCAGTTCTTC
>TRBV11-3|.|.|TRBJ2-5
CASSFSGTQQETQYF
TGTGCCAGCAGCTTCTCCGGGACACAACAAGAGACCCAGTACTTC
>TRBV12-3/TRBV12-4|once|TRBD2|TRBJ2-3
CASRPNLLAGEADTQYF
TGTGCCAGCAGGCCTAACCTTCTAGCGGGGGAGGCAGATACGCAGTATTTT
>TRBV6-2/TRBV6-3|few|TRBD2|TRBJ2-1
CASRPLAGGLERNEQFF
TGTGCCAGCAGACCTCTAGCGGGAGGGCTAGAGCGGAATGAGCAGTTCTTC
>TRBV7-9|.|.|TRBJ2-5
CASSFTGSQETQYF
TGTGCCAGCAGCTTTACAGGTTCACAAGAGACCCAGTACTTC
>TRBV24-1|.|.|TRBJ1-5
CATSGDYSNQPQHF
TGTGCCACCAGTGGAGATTATAGCAATCAGCCCCAGCATTTT
>TRBV7-2|.|.|TRBJ1-5
CASSSRSNQPQHF
TGTGCCAGCAGCTCCCGCTCCAATCAGCCCCAGCATTTT
>TRBV6-6|.|.|TRBJ1-2
CASSYSSAGYGYTF
TGTGCCAGCAGTTACTCTTCGGCTGGCTATGGCTACACCTTC
>TRBV5-1|few|.|TRBJ1-6
CASSLRGVFSPLHF
TGCGCCAGCAGCTTGCGGGGGGTTTTTTCACCCCTCCACTTT
>TRBV4-1|.|.|TRBJ2-7
CASSERGIYEQYF
TGTGCCAGCAGCGAAAGAGGGATCTACGAGCAGTACTTC